These T cell receptor beta chains were read from a single sample in a study of cytomegalovirus exposure and HLA in healthy donors. Sequencing was performed with immunoSEQ multiplex PCR; in TCRdb, only in-frame clones are kept and a portion is missing. This table holds roughly 200,000 clones, 75% to 80% found once. Material: PBMCs. Receptor source: a woman in her twenties or thirties in good health and CMV-seropositive. Each CDR3 is given with its conserved first and last residue. The D gene is left open where the match is weak. Size values are once, few and many counts, or a class for expanded clones, and some rows have none.

V: TRBV6-6; D: -; size: -; J: TRBJ1-5; DNA: TGTGCCATCACTCAGGGGTATAGCAATCAGCCCCAGCATTTT; CDR3: CAITQGYSNQPQHF
V: TRBV28; D: TRBD1; size: -; J: TRBJ2-7; DNA: TGTGCCAGCAGCGCGGACAGGGGGTACGAGCAGTACTTC; CDR3: CASSADRGYEQYF
V: TRBV19; D: -; size: -; J: TRBJ1-6; DNA: TGTGCCAGTAGACAACAGGGTCTTAATTCACCCCTCCACTTT; CDR3: CASRQQGLNSPLHF
V: TRBV5-5; D: TRBD1; size: -; J: TRBJ1-5; DNA: TGTGCCAGCAGCTTGGGGAGGCCGGACAGGGGAGTAAATCAGCCCCAGCATTTT; CDR3: CASSLGRPDRGVNQPQHF
V: TRBV5-1; D: TRBD1; size: -; J: TRBJ2-7; DNA: TGCGCCAGCAGCTTGGACAGGGGAGACTACGAGCAGTACTTC; CDR3: CASSLDRGDYEQYF
V: TRBV7-3; D: TRBD2; size: -; J: TRBJ2-3; DNA: TGTGCCAGCAGCAGGAGGGGAGGGCCAGATACGCAGTATTTT; CDR3: CASSRRGGPDTQYF
V: TRBV5-8; D: -; size: -; J: TRBJ2-5; DNA: TGTGCCAGCAGGACACTGAGAGAGACCCAGTACTTC; CDR3: CASRTLRETQYF
V: TRBV5-4; D: TRBD1; size: -; J: TRBJ2-7; DNA: TGTGCCAGCAGCTCGACAGGGGGGGTCTACGAGCAGTACTTC; CDR3: CASSSTGGVYEQYF
V: TRBV11-2; D: TRBD2; size: -; J: TRBJ2-3; DNA: TGTGCCAGCAGCTGGGGACTAGCGGGACGGAAGACAGATACGCAGTATTTT; CDR3: CASSWGLAGRKTDTQYF
V: TRBV11-3; D: -; size: -; J: TRBJ2-7; DNA: TGTGCCAGCAGCTTTAGCTCCTACGAGCAGTACTTC; CDR3: CASSFSSYEQYF
V: TRBV19; D: -; size: -; J: TRBJ1-2; DNA: TGTGCCACTACCACGCCGGGGTGGTATGGCTACACCTTC; CDR3: CATTTPGWYGYTF
V: TRBV10-3; D: TRBD1; size: -; J: TRBJ2-3; DNA: TGTGCCATCAGTGAGTCAAGCGGGACAGGGGGTGTGGATACGCAGTATTTT; CDR3: CAISESSGTGGVDTQYF
V: TRBV5-1; D: -; size: -; J: TRBJ2-3; DNA: TGCGCCAGCAGCTTAAGGACAGAGAGCACAGATACGCAGTATTTT; CDR3: CASSLRTESTDTQYF
V: TRBV28; D: TRBD2; size: few; J: TRBJ2-7; DNA: TGTGCCAGCATCGGGGGGGCCTACGAGCAGTACTTC; CDR3: CASIGGAYEQYF
V: TRBV6-5; D: TRBD1; size: -; J: TRBJ1-5; DNA: TGTGCCAGCAGTTACACCCGGGACAGGGGCAATCAGCCCCAGCATTTT; CDR3: CASSYTRDRGNQPQHF
V: TRBV5-1; D: TRBD1; size: few; J: TRBJ1-6; DNA: TGCGCCAGCAGCCAAATGACAGGGGACTCACCCCTCCACTTT; CDR3: CASSQMTGDSPLHF
V: TRBV6-1; D: -; size: -; J: TRBJ2-3; DNA: TGTGCCAGCAGTGTCGGACAACTGGGGACAGATACGCAGTATTTT; CDR3: CASSVGQLGTDTQYF
V: TRBV30; D: -; size: few; J: TRBJ1-1; DNA: TGTGCCTCCCTGCGAACTGTTGGTGAAGCTTTCTTT; CDR3: CASLRTVGEAFF
V: TRBV6-6; D: TRBD2; size: few; J: TRBJ2-7; DNA: TGTGCCACCTTAGCGGGGGGCTTTTCCTACGAGCAGTACTTC; CDR3: CATLAGGFSYEQYF
V: TRBV15; D: TRBD2; size: -; J: TRBJ2-2; DNA: TGTGCCACCAGCAGAGCGGGAGGGCCTGGCGGGGAGCTGTTTTTT; CDR3: CATSRAGGPGGELFF
V: TRBV18; D: -; size: -; J: TRBJ2-5; DNA: TGTGCCAGCCACGGGACTGCCCGTAGGGAGACCCAGTACTTC; CDR3: CASHGTARRETQYF
V: TRBV9; D: -; size: -; J: TRBJ2-4; DNA: TGTGCCAGCAGCGTAGGAATAGGGGCGGACATTCAGTACTTC; CDR3: CASSVGIGADIQYF
V: TRBV2; D: TRBD2; size: -; J: TRBJ2-5; DNA: TGTGCCAGCACCCTTTATGGGGGGGATCAAGAGACCCAGTACTTC; CDR3: CASTLYGGDQETQYF
V: TRBV11-2; D: TRBD2; size: -; J: TRBJ2-7; DNA: TGTGCCAGCAGCTTAGGGGGGGTCGGGGGGTTGTTGTCCTACGAGCAGTACTTC; CDR3: CASSLGGVGGLLSYEQYF
V: TRBV9; D: TRBD2; size: few; J: TRBJ2-7; DNA: TGTGCCAGCAGCGTAGGAATTAGCGGGTACGAGCAGTACTTC; CDR3: CASSVGISGYEQYF
V: TRBV2; D: -; size: once; J: TRBJ2-6; DNA: TGTGCCAGCGGCGGGGACCCCTCGGGGGGGGCCAACGTCCTGACTTTC; CDR3: CASGGDPSGGANVLTF
V: TRBV11-2; D: TRBD2; size: -; J: TRBJ2-1; DNA: TGTGCCAGCAGCTTAGGAATGCGGGAGGGAGGGTATGAGCAGTTCTTC; CDR3: CASSLGMREGGYEQFF